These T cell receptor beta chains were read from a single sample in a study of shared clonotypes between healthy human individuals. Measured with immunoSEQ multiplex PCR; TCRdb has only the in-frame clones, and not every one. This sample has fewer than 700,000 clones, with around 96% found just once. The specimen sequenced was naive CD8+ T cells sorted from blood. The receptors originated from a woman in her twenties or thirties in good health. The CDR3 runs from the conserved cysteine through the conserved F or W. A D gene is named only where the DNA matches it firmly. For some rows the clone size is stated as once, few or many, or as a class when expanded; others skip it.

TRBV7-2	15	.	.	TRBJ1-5	CASSLEVVSGQPQHF	TGTGCCAGCAGCTTAGAGGTCGTAAGCGGTCAGCCCCAGCATTTT
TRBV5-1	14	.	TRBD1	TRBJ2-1	CASSDRVFGNEQFF	TGCGCCAGCAGCGACAGGGTTTTTGGAAATGAGCAGTTCTTC
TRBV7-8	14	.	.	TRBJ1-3	CASSWEGAGNTIYF	TGTGCCAGCAGTTGGGAGGGAGCTGGAAACACCATATATTTT
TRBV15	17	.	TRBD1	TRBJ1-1	CATSRASGTGARTEAFF	TGTGCCACCAGCAGAGCTTCCGGGACAGGGGCCCGGACTGAAGCTTTCTTT
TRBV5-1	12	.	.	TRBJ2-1	CASSLQRGEQFF	TGCGCCAGCAGCCTCCAGCGTGGGGAGCAGTTCTTC
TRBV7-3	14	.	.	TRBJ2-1	CASSPGALFNEQFF	TGTGCCAGCAGCCCCGGGGCCCTCTTCAATGAGCAGTTCTTC
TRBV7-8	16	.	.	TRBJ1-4	CASSLGASPTNEKLFF	TGTGCCAGCAGCTTAGGAGCGTCGCCAACTAATGAAAAACTGTTTTTT
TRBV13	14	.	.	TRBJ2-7	CASSLTEGAYEQYF	TGTGCCAGCAGCTTAACGGAGGGCGCCTACGAGCAGTACTTC
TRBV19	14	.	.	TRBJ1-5	CASSISGSNQPQHF	TGTGCCAGTAGTATATCGGGAAGCAATCAGCCCCAGCATTTT
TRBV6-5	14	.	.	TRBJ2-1	CASSYSQGPNEQFF	TGTGCCAGCAGTTACTCGCAGGGGCCCAATGAGCAGTTCTTC
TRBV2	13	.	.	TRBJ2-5	CACDGEFQETQYF	TGTGCCTGCGATGGGGAATTCCAAGAGACCCAGTACTTC
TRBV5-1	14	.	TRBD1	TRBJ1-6	CASTSGTENSPLHF	TGCGCCAGCACTTCCGGGACAGAGAATTCACCCCTCCACTTT
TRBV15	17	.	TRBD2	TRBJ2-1	CATSRDLQREIYNEQFF	TGTGCCACCAGCAGAGATCTCCAGCGGGAGATCTACAATGAGCAGTTCTTC
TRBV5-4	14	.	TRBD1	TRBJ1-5	CASSLQGAGQPQHF	TGTGCCAGCAGCCTACAGGGGGCGGGACAGCCCCAGCATTTT
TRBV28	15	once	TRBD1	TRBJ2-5	CASSWGTGTAEAQYF	TGTGCCAGCAGTTGGGGGACAGGGACTGCAGAGGCCCAGTACTTC
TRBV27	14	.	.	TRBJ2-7	CASSLNGDTYEQYF	TGTGCCAGCAGTTTAAACGGGGACACCTACGAGCAGTACTTC
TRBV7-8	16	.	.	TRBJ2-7	CASSLVDGEAGTEQYF	TGTGCCAGCAGCTTAGTCGACGGAGAAGCCGGGACCGAGCAGTACTTC
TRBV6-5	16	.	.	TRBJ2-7	CASSYSTGSNSYEQYF	TGTGCCAGCAGTTACTCGACAGGAAGTAACTCCTACGAGCAGTACTTC
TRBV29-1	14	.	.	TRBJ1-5	CSVDLEGSGQPQHF	TGCAGCGTTGACCTAGAGGGTTCGGGCCAGCCCCAGCATTTT
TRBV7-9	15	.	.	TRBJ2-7	CASSLDPHSSYEQYF	TGTGCCAGCAGCTTGGATCCACACAGCTCCTACGAGCAGTACTTC
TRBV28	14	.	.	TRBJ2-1	CASSLGSYANEQFF	TGTGCCAGCAGTTTAGGTTCCTACGCTAATGAGCAGTTCTTC
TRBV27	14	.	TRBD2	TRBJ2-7	CASSMGLAEYEQYF	TGTGCCAGCAGTATGGGACTAGCGGAATACGAGCAGTACTTC
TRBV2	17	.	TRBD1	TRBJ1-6	CASSETGQGVNNSPLHF	TGTGCCAGCAGTGAAACGGGACAGGGGGTCAATAATTCACCCCTCCACTTT
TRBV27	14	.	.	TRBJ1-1	CASSPGLQGREAFF	TGTGCCAGCAGCCCGGGTTTACAGGGCCGGGAAGCTTTCTTT
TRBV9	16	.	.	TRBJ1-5	CASSVGSGLDNQPQHF	TGTGCCAGCAGCGTAGGCTCGGGCTTGGACAATCAGCCCCAGCATTTT
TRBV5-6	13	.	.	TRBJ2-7	CASSLGVSYEQYF	TGTGCCAGCAGCTTGGGAGTCTCCTACGAGCAGTACTTC
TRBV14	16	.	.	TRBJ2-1	CASSLYLSPSYNEQFF	TGTGCCAGCAGCCTTTATTTGTCCCCGTCCTACAATGAGCAGTTCTTC
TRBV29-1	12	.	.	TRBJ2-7	CSVEDALYEQYF	TGCAGCGTTGAAGATGCACTCTACGAGCAGTACTTC
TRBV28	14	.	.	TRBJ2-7	CASSLNGAHYEQYF	TGTGCCAGCAGTTTAAACGGGGCTCACTACGAGCAGTACTTC
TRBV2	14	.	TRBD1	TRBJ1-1	CASRNRGVHTEAFF	TGTGCCAGCCGCAACAGGGGAGTGCACACTGAAGCTTTCTTT
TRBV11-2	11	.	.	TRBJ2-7	CASSLVGEQYF	TGTGCCAGCAGCTTAGTTGGCGAGCAGTACTTC